This TCR beta chain originates from a study of blood T cell repertoires in COVID-19. About the research overall: Sites in the United States, Italy and Spain provided acute and convalescent COVID-19 samples. From T cells, B-cell-depleted T cells, or PBMCs came the material, which was cDNA or gDNA.

Cohort allocation depended upon clinical history that participants reported. As processed by the authors: Reference gene primer amplification gave nucleated cell count estimates. Sequencing used immunoSEQ multiplex PCR; TCRdb keeps in-frame clones, though not all of them. V and J calls and clone size follow that table, whereas D and trimming were derived from the DNA. The table shows under 300,000 clones, with around 90% occurring only once. V lost 5 bases and J lost 4; bases outside the gene matches: 13. Per the germline V gene, CDR1 is SEHNR and CDR2 is FQNEAQ (reference sequence). There are 19 residues in the CDR3.

The clonotype originates from a woman in her thirties or forties who had recovered from COVID-19. The sequencing sample was made of PBMCs or T cells enriched from blood (not recorded which). This chain connects TRBV7-9 to TRBJ2-5; TRBD2 matches at 16 bases. The DNA of the CDR3 is TGTGCCAGCAGCCAACCCCGGGGACTAGCGGGGGGGCCGGGAGAGACCCAGTACTTC. Amino acid sequence: CASSQPRGLAGGPGETQYF.